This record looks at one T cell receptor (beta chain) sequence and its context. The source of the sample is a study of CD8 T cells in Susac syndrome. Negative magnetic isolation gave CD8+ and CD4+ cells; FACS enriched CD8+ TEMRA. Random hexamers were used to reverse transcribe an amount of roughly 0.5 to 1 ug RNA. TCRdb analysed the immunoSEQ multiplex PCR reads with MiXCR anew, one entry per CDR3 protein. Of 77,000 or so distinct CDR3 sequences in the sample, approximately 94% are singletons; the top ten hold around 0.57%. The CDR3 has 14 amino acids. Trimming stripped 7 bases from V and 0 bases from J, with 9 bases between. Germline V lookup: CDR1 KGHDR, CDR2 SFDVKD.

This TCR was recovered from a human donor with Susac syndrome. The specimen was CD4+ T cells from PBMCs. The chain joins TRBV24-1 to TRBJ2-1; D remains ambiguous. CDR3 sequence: CATSKAVSYNEQFF. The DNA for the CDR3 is TGTGCCACCAGCAAAGCTGTCTCCTACAATGAGCAGTTCTTC.